This T cell receptor beta chain was observed in a study of cytomegalovirus exposure and HLA in healthy donors. V lost 7 bases to trimming and J lost 5 bases; unmatched junction nucleotides: 9. CDR3 length: 14 amino acids. The germline V gene encodes CDR1 MNHEY and CDR2 SVGAGI. 60 Vbeta and 13 Jbeta primers were used in PCR. TCRdb's copy holds only in-frame clones and misses some; the assay was immunoSEQ multiplex PCR. Of over 45,000 clones listed, about 80% are singletons. With respect to this clone: Antigen specificity is unknown.

Whole-study results and caveats: Three chains linked to CMV were shown in vitro to be specific for CMV antigens. TCR beta chains numbering 164 were designated cytomegalovirus-associated.

This TCR came from a man aged 25-45 years in good health and CMV-seronegative. This chain uses TRBV6-5 with TRBJ2-5, with 8 bases that match TRBD1. Material: PBMCs. The CDR3 is CASTPDRGGETQYF. The CDR3 DNA follows: TGTGCCAGCACCCCCGACAGGGGCGGGGAGACCCAGTACTTC.